The entry below gives a single T cell receptor beta chain sequence along with its context. It lacks a known antigen. Given a much more abundant clone one base away, this may be a read error. Donors were approximately 42 systemically healthy Caucasian individuals from Russia aged 6 to 90 years. Each donor gave approximately 9.3 milliliters of peripheral blood, collected into EDTA-treated Vacutainer tubes. Ficoll-Paque density-gradient centrifugation was used to isolate PBMCs, with at least 6.5 million per sample. Trizol reagent was used to extract total RNA from PBMCs, with at least 5 micrograms per sample. The percentages of naive CD45RAhigh/CD27high T cells were determined by flow cytometry on a PBMC aliquot from every donor. Library preparation used 5' RACE. Instrument used: Illumina HiSeq 2500. A second PCR of about 7 to 12 cycles was run with a J-beta primer mix and a sample-barcoded 5' primer. A unique molecular identifier was introduced onto each TCR beta cDNA molecule by a template-switch 5' adaptor carrying 12 random nucleotides. Each sample yielded at least 2.5 million CDR3-containing paired-end reads. First-strand cDNA synthesis was performed from all RNA using the Mint cDNA synthesis kit, with priming by a TRBC-specific oligonucleotide. After uracil-DNA glycosylase treatment, a first 18-cycle PCR used universal primers M1SS and BC2_uni_R on all cDNA. Per the authors' processing: For normalization, 1 million high-quality reads, each with a distinct molecular identifier, were randomly selected from each sample. Reads sharing molecular identifiers were discarded rather than binned into consensus sequences. MiTCR, set to a Q25 quality threshold and the strictest error-elimination algorithm, was used for CDR3 identification, clonotype clustering and error correction. A nonparametric unseen species model with Euler transformation was used to estimate a lower bound on total TCR beta diversity. Using fastp trimming at Q25 and MiXCR clonotype assembly, TCRdb reanalyzed the public sequencing data and kept in-frame beta chains. Each record represents a unique CDR3 protein, reported with the most common genes and DNA among its rows. These V and J calls originate from TCRdb's pipeline instead of the authors' own analysis. In this sample the table shows hundreds of thousands of distinct CDR3 sequences, more than 25% of which occur a single time. The ten largest make up 17% of the sample.

This sample was taken from a study of blood T cells in healthy people across ages (dated by TCRdb to about 2015). Regarding the research as a whole: In model experiments, template switching captured roughly one uniquely barcoded TCR beta cDNA molecule for every two T cells. The study measured age-related changes in TCR beta repertoire diversity using deep sequencing normalized with unique cDNA molecular identifiers. Donors were grouped into four age groups: young (average roughly 16 years), middle-aged (around 39), aged (approximately 67) and long-lived (around 80). To avoid experimental bias, donors of different ages were spread randomly across the sequencing lanes. For two donors (one aged 18 to 29 and one aged 80 or older), the study analyzed two additional independent replicas of 1 million unique cDNA reads from the same blood draw. Points the paper makes about the study in general: Since profiling was done on bulk unsorted PBMCs, naive and antigen-experienced compartments could not be conclusively compared. A strong correlation was found between observed TCR beta diversity and the percentage of naive T cells measured by flow cytometry. As age increased, observed TCR beta diversity per million T cells dropped in a roughly linear way, and a significant reduction was already evident by age 40. Because the CMV infection status of the donors was unknown, age-related changes in expanded clonotypes may potentially have been confounded. Compared with the aged group, the long-lived group had more naive CD4+ T cells, fewer expanded clones and increased TCR diversity, a pattern suggesting age selection. Estimates of total diversity based on one million sequenced T cells were regarded as lower bounds and as underestimates.

Material for sequencing was blood. This receptor was taken from a woman aged 80 or over in good health.

The CDR3 reads CVSERGSSYEQYF. The sequenced DNA is TGTGTCAGCGAGCGTGGCAGCTCCTACGAGCAGTACTTC. This chain joins TRBV28 to TRBJ2-7; the D gene cannot be resolved reliably. Counted from cysteine to phenylalanine, this CDR3 has 13 amino acids. Kept here is only the CDR3 DNA, which spans 39 bases and is read in frame from base 1. Per the germline V gene, MDHEN is the CDR1 and SYDVKM is the CDR2.